This T cell receptor beta chain is drawn from a study of post-analysis software for immune sequencing data. Study observations and caveats: Five or six TRBV segments appeared more often in patients than in controls, and TRBV5-6, TRBV5-1 and TRBV20-1 were among these.

J was trimmed by 10 bases and V by 1 base; bases with no gene match: 7. Looked up from germline, CDR1 is LGHDT and CDR2 is YNNKEL (reference sequence). This CDR3 region has 15 residues. Points on this clonotype: No antigen is known for it.

Tagging with unique molecular identifiers was a feature of the TCR beta cDNA libraries. MiXCR was run by TCRdb on the PCR reads, yielding one entry per CDR3 protein. In the table there are approximately 770,000 distinct CDR3 sequences, 46% of which are singletons. This rearrangement joins TRBV3-1 to TRBJ2-3; 11 bases match TRBD2. The specimen was blood. This TCR came from a girl aged 10-17 years with multiple sclerosis. DNA of the CDR3: TGTGCCAGCAGCCAAGGAATGCTAGCGGGAGGTGCGCAGTATTTT. This encodes CASSQGMLAGGAQYF.